One T cell receptor beta chain is described in this entry. No cognate antigen has been identified for it. Qualities for individual bases were not recorded, and no much larger clone is one base off. This sample is part of a study of CD8 T cell repertoires and HIV-1 epitope variants (dated by TCRdb to 2018 to 2021). Regarding the research as a whole: Twenty-five peptides representing autologous and known Gag and Nef epitope variants were each used to stimulate T cells in separate culture wells. Tested epitopes included three Gag epitope families and Nef HW9 and YT9. A CMV, EBV and flu peptide pool, the Ebola AY9 epitope as negative control, and a no-peptide well were included as control conditions. Using the EasySep Human T Cell Enrichment Kit, T cells were enriched and then co-cultured with an equal number of autologous T cell-negative cells acting as antigen-presenting cells. A total of 83 T cell cultures were run, with each culture condition done in triplicate except for one peptide, which was done in duplicate. Cultures ran for under 12 days in IMDM with gentamicin, with half-media changes on days 3 and 7 adding IL-2, IL-7 and IL-15. An aliquot of 1M T cells was saved as an uncultured baseline condition, separate from the roughly 83 T cell cultures. What the research found in general, with its limitations: Roughly 5 clonotypes recognized the Nef KF9 family and one the HW9 family, with no responses to the TAALDMSHF plasma variant. Of the nine antigen-specific TCR beta clonotypes identified, six appeared cross-reactive for autologous or known escape epitope variants. The assay could identify only TCR beta chains and pointed to proliferation in response to antigen, not to T cell function or cytokine profile.

The EasySep Human CD8+ T Cell Enrichment Kit was used on day 10 to isolate CD8+ T cells from every culture. Sequencing of TCR beta CDR3 regions was done on the immunoSEQ platform at survey depth. The QIAamp DNA micro kit was used to extract genomic DNA from every cultured and uncultured CD8+ T cell population. The source study handled its data this way. Samples with fewer than 5,000 productive reads were excluded, which removed about 6.5% of the roughly 75 HIV peptide-stimulated cultures. A MANAFEST web app trimmed sequences to CDR3 and removed nonproductive sequences, CDR3s under 5 amino acids, and those not starting C or ending F/W. Antigen-specific clonotypes had to expand in at least 2 of 3 replicates versus no-peptide control at FDR 0.01, only within one epitope family. In addition, a specific clonotype needed a frequency at least fivefold higher than in wells stimulated with peptides from other epitope families. TCRdb holds this immuneACCESS table with in-frame rearrangements only. Some clones are missing; in checked studies, unresolved V genes explain under half, and the rest has no known cause. Clone size and V and J calls were adopted from that table, with D and trimming inferred from the DNA. The sample records approximately 4,600 clones, around 63% of which are singletons. The biggest ten clones account for 46% of the sample.

Reading from cysteine to phenylalanine, the CDR3 counts 15 amino acids. Only the CDR3 DNA stays, 45 bases, in frame from base 1. Relative to germline, V is 2 bases shorter and J is 5 bases shorter, with 17 bases between their ends. CDR1 SGHKS and CDR2 YYEKEE are derived from the germline V gene (reference sequence). This clonotype was obtained from a male donor with HIV. The V gene is TRBV5-5 and the J gene is TRBJ2-7, with the D gene not confidently named. The specimen sequenced was cultured CD8+ T cells derived from PBMCs. At the DNA level, the sequence is TGTGCCAGCAGCTTCGAAGAGCGCCCAGGCGACGAGCAGTACTTC. It codes for CASSFEERPGDEQYF.